The 30 T cell receptor beta chains below were found in one sample sequenced in a study of blood T cell repertoires in COVID-19. Libraries were prepared by immunoSEQ multiplex PCR; TCRdb keeps only in-frame clonotypes and omits some of them. Here the sample spans approximately 220,000 clones, 70% to 90% being singletons. The specimen sequenced was PBMCs or T cells enriched from blood (not recorded which). The receptors originated from a middle-aged woman with acute COVID-19.

In its sample, this clone was seen a few times. The gene calls are TRBV27 and TRBJ1-2; TRBD1 matches 7 bases. Germline assignment: CDR1 MNHEY and CDR2 SMNVEV (reference sequence). The V segment lost 1 base and the J segment 4 bases; nucleotides outside the gene matches: 18. The CDR3 runs 19 residues. The CDR3 nucleotides read TGTGCCAGCAGTTTATACGTTCCAGAACCGGGACAGAGGTCCTATGGCTACACCTTC. This encodes CASSLYVPEPGQRSYGYTF.

The chain combines TRBV27 with TRBJ2-3; 7 bases are a match to TRBD1. The germline V gene encodes CDR1 MNHEY and CDR2 SMNVEV (reference sequence). CDR3 length: 14 amino acids. Trimming at V came to 4 bases and at J to 5 bases, leaving 6 bases not matched to a gene. The CDR3 protein is CASSWTGSLDTQYF. CDR3 nucleotide sequence: TGTGCCAGCAGTTGGACAGGTAGTCTAGATACGCAGTATTTT.

The chain employs TRBV3-1 (or the pseudogene TRBV3-2) and TRBJ1-2; TRBD1 aligns across 10 bases. In germline, CDR1 is LGHDT, CDR2 YNNKEL (reference sequence). The CDR3 consists of 15 residues. V lost 8 bases to trimming and J lost 8 bases; unmatched junction nucleotides: 14. CDR3 DNA sequence: TGTGCCAGCGTGACAGGGGGCAAGGCTTTCGGAGGCTACACCTTC. Translation: CASVTGGKAFGGYTF.

The chain couples TRBV6-5 to TRBJ2-7; D is perhaps TRBD2 (6 bases). V shed 5 bases and J shed 0 bases, with 14 bases lying between them. Germline V lookup: CDR1 MNHEY, CDR2 SVGAGI. The CDR3 totals 15 residues. The CDR3 is CASSPGLPSSYEQYV. For the CDR3, the DNA is TGTGCCAGCAGTCCCGGACTACCGAGCTCCTACGAGCAGTACGTC.

The chain links TRBV28 to TRBJ2-3, with TRBD1 matching over 10 bases. CDR1 MDHEN and CDR2 SYDVKM come from the germline V gene. This CDR3 contains 15 residues. Losses at the gene ends were 5 bases for V and 1 base for J; bases not matched to a gene: 3. The CDR3 protein is CASSGQGGGTDTQYF. CDR3 nucleotide sequence: TGTGCCAGCAGTGGACAGGGGGGGGGCACAGATACGCAGTATTTT.

The genes are TRBV13 and TRBJ1-1, with D unclear. The length of the CDR3 is 15 residues. Germline V gene lookup returns CDR1 PRHDT and CDR2 FYEKMQ (reference sequence). Trimming took off 1 base at V and 0 bases at J, with 9 bases between the two ends. The CDR3 region has the DNA TGTGCCAGCAGCTTAGCAGCCGGGATGAACACTGAAGCTTTCTTT. Translated: CASSLAAGMNTEAFF.

J is TRBJ1-1 and V is TRBV4-1; the match to TRBD1 covers 7 bases. J was trimmed by 0 bases and V by 1 base; bases with no gene match: 5. Germline values: CDR1 MGHRA, CDR2 YSYEKL. This CDR3 has 16 residues. CDR3 protein: CASSQGQGIMNTEAFF. The CDR3 coding sequence is TGCGCCAGCAGCCAAGGACAGGGAATTATGAACACTGAAGCTTTCTTT.

The chain couples TRBV5-1 to TRBJ2-1; 10 positions agree with TRBD1. In germline, CDR1 is SGHRS, CDR2 YFSETQ. This CDR3 contains 14 residues. The ends lost 7 bases at V and 4 bases at J; junction bases unmatched: 5. The CDR3 nucleotides read TGCGCCAGCGGCGACAGGGGGCAATACAATGAGCAGTTCTTC. It yields the protein CASGDRGQYNEQFF.

CDR3 protein: CAWIPRGRNTEAFF. As DNA, the CDR3 is TGTGCCTGGATCCCCCGAGGGAGGAACACTGAAGCTTTCTTT. This chain links TRBV30 with TRBJ1-1, with D hard to call. CDR1 and CDR2 (germline): GTSNPN, SVGIG (reference sequence). The CDR3 totals 14 residues. Trimming removed 4 bases at V and 1 base at J, with 13 bases between. The complete variable domain, with remaining parts taken from reference TRBV30 and TRBJ1-1, reads SQTIHQWPATLVQPVGSPLSLECTVEGTSNPNLYWYRQAAGRGLQLLFYSVGIGQISSEVPQNLSASRPQDRQFILSSKKLLLSDSGFYLCAWIPRGRNTEAFFGQGTRLTVV.

The chain is built from TRBV3-1 (or the pseudogene TRBV3-2) and TRBJ2-2; tentatively, D is TRBD2 (6 bases). The germline CDR1 and CDR2 sequences are LGHDT and YNNKEL (reference sequence). CDR3 length: 13 residues. Trimming removed 7 bases at V and 8 bases at J, with 14 bases between. The CDR3 DNA reads as TGTGCCAGCACCCGGGGGAAACCGGGGGAGCTGTTTTTT. This codes for CASTRGKPGELFF.

The rearrangement uses TRBV7-9 and TRBJ1-5, with TRBD1 matching over 9 bases. Per germline, CDR1 SEHNR and CDR2 FQNEAQ (reference sequence). This CDR3 has 16 amino acids. Germline trimming cut 4 bases from V and 3 bases from J; bases unmatched to any gene: 7. In nucleotides, the CDR3 is TGTGCCAGCAGCTGGACAGGGGAGGGGGTCAATCAGCCCCAGCATTTT. It encodes CASSWTGEGVNQPQHF.

The chain recombines TRBV7-8 with TRBJ1-2; D ambiguous. The CDR3 spans 16 residues. From germline, CDR1 is SGHVS and CDR2 FQNEAQ. Between the trimmed V and J ends, which lost 5 bases and 5 bases, there was a span of 21 bases. The CDR3 DNA follows: TGTGCCAGCAGCCGCAACGAGATGGCGGTTGAGTATGGCTACACCTTC. It specifies CASSRNEMAVEYGYTF.

This sequence joins TRBV7-9 and TRBJ1-2; D is perhaps TRBD1 (5 bases). Germline CDR1 is SEHNR and CDR2 is FQNEAQ (reference sequence). Trimming took off 2 bases at V and 6 bases at J, with 7 bases between the two ends. The CDR3 length is 12 residues. The CDR3 DNA reads as TGTGCCAGCAGCTTAACCAGGGATGGCTACACCTTC. This gives the protein CASSLTRDGYTF. Drawing the rest from reference TRBV7-9 and TRBJ1-2, the complete variable domain is DTGVSQNPRHKITKRGQNVTFRCDPISEHNRLYWYRQTLGQGPEFLTYFQNEAQLEKSRLLSDRFSAERPKGSFSTLEIQRTEQGDSAMYLCASSLTRDGYTFGSGTRLTVV.

This sequence joins TRBV15 and TRBJ1-2; tentatively, D is TRBD1 (6 bases). Trimming took off 6 bases at V and 3 bases at J, with 14 bases between the two ends. The CDR3 extends over 14 amino acids. Germline CDR1 is LNHNV and CDR2 is YYDKDF (reference sequence). CDR3 coding DNA: TGTGCCACCAGGTCAACCAGGGGACACTATGGCTACACCTTC. Protein product: CATRSTRGHYGYTF. Together with reference TRBV15 and TRBJ1-2, the CDR3 gives the full variable domain: DAMVIQNPRYQVTQFGKPVTLSCSQTLNHNVMYWYQQKSSQAPKLLFHYYDKDFNNEADTPDNFQSRRPNTSFCFLDIRSPGLGDTAMYLCATRSTRGHYGYTFGSGTRLTVV.

The chain is built from TRBV6-2 or TRBV6-3 and TRBJ1-1; 7 positions agree with TRBD1. Germline V gene data show CDR1 as MNHEY and CDR2 as SVGEGT. CDR3 length equals 16 residues. Trimming cost V 2 bases and J 0 bases; bases outside gene matches: 6. CDR3 residues: CASSYGGQYLNTEAFF. The CDR3, as DNA: TGTGCCAGCAGTTACGGGGGACAGTATCTGAACACTGAAGCTTTCTTT.

The chain carries TRBV2 and TRBJ1-1; D unclear. The V gene's germline CDR1 is SNHLY and CDR2 FYNNEI. The CDR3 totals 13 residues. V shed 6 bases and J shed 1 base, with 9 bases lying between them. CDR3 sequence: CASRRNANTEAFF. DNA for the CDR3: TGTGCCAGCAGGCGGAATGCGAACACTGAAGCTTTCTTT.

The chain links TRBV7-3 to TRBJ1-1; D uncertain. The CDR3 runs 13 residues. Germline V gives CDR1 SGHTA, CDR2 FQGTGA. Trimming pared 4 bases from V and 2 bases from J, leaving 8 bases between. CDR3: CASSWAKNTEAFF. The CDR3, as DNA: TGTGCCAGCAGCTGGGCCAAAAACACTGAAGCTTTCTTT.

The V gene is TRBV19, the J gene TRBJ2-7; D is uncertain. Per germline, CDR1 LNHDA and CDR2 SQIVND (reference sequence). The CDR3 loop spans 11 amino acids. Trimming pared 6 bases from V and 2 bases from J, leaving 5 bases between. This CDR3 reads CASSSTYEQYF. Here the CDR3 DNA reads TGTGCCAGTAGCAGTACCTACGAGCAGTACTTC.

This chain connects TRBV19 to TRBJ1-1; 9 nucleotides agree with TRBD1. The CDR3 is made up of 15 amino acids. Per germline, CDR1 LNHDA and CDR2 SQIVND (reference sequence). The V segment lost 4 bases and the J segment 0 bases; nucleotides outside the gene matches: 3. CDR3: CASSTRTGVNTEAFF. The CDR3 bases are TGTGCCAGTAGTACCCGGACAGGGGTGAACACTGAAGCTTTCTTT.

This chain joins TRBV11-1 and TRBJ1-4; 8 bases fit TRBD1. This CDR3 contains 15 residues. Germline trimming cut 5 bases from V and 3 bases from J; bases unmatched to any gene: 5. Per the germline V gene, CDR1 is SGHAT and CDR2 is FQDESV (reference sequence). The DNA of the CDR3 is TGTGCCAGCAGCGCCCGGGACAGGCCTAATGAAAAACTGTTTTTT. Translation: CASSARDRPNEKLFF. Complete variable domain (other parts from reference TRBV11-1 and TRBJ1-4): EAEVAQSPRYKITEKSQAVAFWCDPISGHATLYWYRQILGQGPELLVQFQDESVVDDSQLPKDRFSAERLKGVDSTLKIQPAELGDSAMYLCASSARDRPNEKLFFGSGTQLSVL.

This chain uses TRBV7-6 with TRBJ1-6; 9 bases are shared with TRBD1. Germline CDR1 SGHVS, CDR2 FNYEAQ. The ends lost 5 bases at V and 7 bases at J; junction bases unmatched: 12. This CDR3 contains 17 residues. The CDR3, as DNA: TGTGCCAGCAGCGAATCCTCCGGGACAGGGCAAAATTCACCCCTCCACTTT. Its translation is CASSESSGTGQNSPLHF.

The gene calls are TRBV19 and TRBJ1-1; possibly TRBD1 for D (6 bases). This CDR3 has 13 amino acids. V was shortened by 0 bases and J by 10 bases, with 12 bases between the two germline ends. CDR1 and CDR2 from the germline V gene are LNHDA and SQIVND (reference sequence). The DNA for the CDR3 is TGTGCCAGTAGTATAGATCGTACAGGGCGAGCTTTCTTT. It is translated as CASSIDRTGRAFF.

The chain joins TRBV4-3 to TRBJ1-2, with a tentative D call TRBD1 (6 bases). Trimming removed 4 bases at V and 0 bases at J, with 18 bases between. Per the germline V gene, CDR1 is LGHNA and CDR2 is YSLEER. The CDR3 runs 17 residues. CDR3: CASSPHYNRASNYGYTF. The CDR3 coding sequence is TGCGCCAGCAGCCCACACTATAACAGGGCTTCTAACTATGGCTACACCTTC.

The gene calls are TRBV5-1 and TRBJ2-6; a possible D gene is TRBD1 (6 bases). CDR1 is SGHRS, CDR2 YFSETQ, per germline. This CDR3 is built from 15 residues. Trimming pared 3 bases from V and 2 bases from J, leaving 9 bases between. CDR3 protein: CASSSTGAGANVLTF. DNA of the CDR3: TGCGCCAGCAGCTCGACAGGCGCTGGGGCCAACGTCCTGACTTTC.

This sequence joins TRBV27 and TRBJ1-1; TRBD1 matches 10 bases. The V segment lost 5 bases and the J segment 6 bases; nucleotides outside the gene matches: 12. The germline CDR1 and CDR2 sequences are MNHEY and SMNVEV (reference sequence). CDR3 size: 16 residues. CDR3 loop: CASSGTTGTGAAEAFF. The DNA for the CDR3 is TGTGCCAGCAGTGGGACTACCGGGACAGGGGCGGCTGAAGCTTTCTTT.

This chain connects TRBV30 to TRBJ1-5; TRBD1 might be the D (5 bases). V was trimmed by 3 bases and J by 0 bases, leaving 21 bases between them. Looked up from germline, CDR1 is GTSNPN and CDR2 is SVGIG (reference sequence). The CDR3 extends over 18 amino acids. The CDR3 DNA reads TGTGCCTGGAGCCCCCTGGGGCAGAAACTTTATAGCAATCAGCCCCAGCATTTT. This codes for CAWSPLGQKLYSNQPQHF.

This sequence joins TRBV6-5 and TRBJ2-7; 12 bases line up with TRBD1. CDR3 length: 14 residues. After removal of 5 bases from V and 4 bases from J, the junction contained 3 bases not matched to a gene. CDR1 is MNHEY, CDR2 SVGAGI, per germline. CDR3 protein: CASSRDRGLYEQYF. The CDR3 DNA reads TGTGCCAGCAGTCGGGACAGGGGGCTTTACGAGCAGTACTTC.

The genes are TRBV18 and TRBJ2-1, with 8 bases identical to TRBD1. CDR1 is KGHSH and CDR2 is LQKENI in the germline V gene. CDR3 length: 15 amino acids. Germline trimming cut 3 bases from V and 7 bases from J; bases unmatched to any gene: 8. The CDR3 bases are TGTGCCAGCTCACCGGACAGGGTAGCAGGTAATGAGCAGTTCTTC. It codes for CASSPDRVAGNEQFF.

This chain uses TRBV19 with TRBJ2-3; possibly TRBD2 for D (5 bases). Trimming pared 3 bases from V and 0 bases from J, leaving 28 bases between. This CDR3 is built from 21 residues. From germline, CDR1 is LNHDA and CDR2 SQIVND (reference sequence). CDR3 DNA sequence: TGTGCCAGTAGTATCCTCCCCTTCCGGCAGGACTCGTTCACAAGCACAGATACGCAGTATTTT. Its translation: CASSILPFRQDSFTSTDTQYF.

This chain uses TRBV6-5 with TRBJ1-6, with D possibly TRBD1 on 5 matching bases. Germline CDR1 is MNHEY and CDR2 is SVGAGI. V lost 2 bases, J lost 6 bases, and 8 bases lay in between. The CDR3 is made up of 14 amino acids. CDR3 loop: CASSYRDSNSPLHF. DNA of the CDR3: TGTGCCAGCAGTTACAGGGACTCTAATTCACCCCTCCACTTT.